A single sample is the source of the 5 T cell receptor beta chains below, sequenced in a study of PD-1 blockade in classical Hodgkin lymphoma. Brentuximab vedotin exposure varied among the patients, all of whom had relapsed after autologous stem cell transplantation. Generated by immunoSEQ multiplex PCR, the TCRdb table keeps only in-frame clones and is missing some. The table has 10,000 to 15,000 clones, roughly 84% seen once. This specimen was peripheral blood mononuclear cells (PBMCs), taken at baseline. The receptors derive from a human donor with classical Hodgkin lymphoma.

The gene calls are TRBV30 and TRBJ1-2; weak D call: TRBD1 (5 bases). Trimming cost V 5 bases and J 8 bases, with 15 bases left between them. The CDR3 is 12 amino acids. Germline V CDR1 and CDR2: GTSNPN, SVGIG (reference sequence). This chain's CDR3 is CAWSRQSGGYTF. The CDR3 nucleotides are TGTGCCTGGTCCAGACAGTCGGGGGGCTACACCTTC.

This clone appeared a single time. This chain joins TRBV9 and TRBJ1-1; D ambiguous. Germline lookup yields CDR1 SGDLS and CDR2 YYNGEE. Trimming took 0 bases from V and 2 from J, leaving 5 bases between them. The CDR3 extends over 13 amino acids. The CDR3 region has the DNA TGTGCCAGCAGCGTAGACGTTAACACTGAAGCTTTCTTT. This translates into CASSVDVNTEAFF.

This chain links TRBV11-2 with TRBJ1-3; D is uncertain. Trimming shortened V by 5 bases and J by 2 bases, and 19 bases separated the two germline ends. The germline gives CDR1 SGHAT, CDR2 FQNNGV. The CDR3 covers 17 residues. CDR3 in DNA: TGTGCCAGCAGCCCGGGGAGATCCCCCCAGGCTGGAAACACCATATATTTT. The encoded protein is CASSPGRSPQAGNTIYF. Combining the CDR3 with reference TRBV11-2 and TRBJ1-3 gives the whole variable domain EAGVAQSPRYKIIEKRQSVAFWCNPISGHATLYWYQQILGQGPKLLIQFQNNGVVDDSQLPKDRFSAERLKGVDSTLKIQPAKLEDSAVYLCASSPGRSPQAGNTIYFGEGSWLTVV.

The CDR3 spells CASSPDSYEQYF. CDR3 nucleotides: TGCGCCAGCAGCCCGGACAGCTACGAGCAGTACTTC. The rearrangement joins TRBV4-1 to TRBJ2-7; a weak D match, TRBD1 (6 bases). CDR3 length equals 12 residues. V lost 4 bases to trimming and J lost 3 bases, with 7 bases between them. Germline V gene lookup returns CDR1 MGHRA and CDR2 YSYEKL.

A word on this clone: At the DNA level, this CDR3 is encoded by other sequences in the same sample as well. This rearrangement joins TRBV14 to TRBJ1-2, with D perhaps TRBD1 (5 bases). The CDR3 loop spans 13 amino acids. Germline CDR1 SGHDN, CDR2 FVKESK. V was pared by 4 bases and J by 4 bases, with 10 bases between. Here the CDR3 DNA reads TGTGCCAGCAGCCGCGGGACCGTCTATGGCTACACCTTC. Translated, it gives CASSRGTVYGYTF.